What follows are 26 T cell receptor beta chains derived from one specimen sequenced in a study of blood T cell repertoires in COVID-19. The table came from immunoSEQ multiplex PCR; TCRdb's copy has only in-frame clones and leaves some out. This table has about 19,000 clones, approximately 90% appearing once. What was sequenced was peripheral blood. All receptors derive from a man aged 70 or older with acute or convalescent COVID-19.

This clone has more than one count but fewer than ten. This chain links TRBV6-5 with TRBJ2-3; 10 nucleotides agree with TRBD2. The germline V gene has CDR1 MNHEY and CDR2 SVGAGI. This CDR3 region has 15 residues. The V segment lost 6 bases and the J segment 3 bases; nucleotides outside the gene matches: 6. The CDR3 loop reads CASSWTSGSTDTQYF. CDR3 DNA: TGTGCCAGCAGCTGGACTAGCGGATCAACAGATACGCAGTATTTT.

This rearrangement joins TRBV19 to TRBJ2-2; 14 bases agree with TRBD2. Germline CDR1 LNHDA, CDR2 SQIVND (reference sequence). V was clipped by 7 bases and J by 9 bases; unmatched bases: 7. This CDR3 is built from 15 residues. DNA for the CDR3: TGTGCCAGTAAGCTGGGACTAGCGGGAGACTGGGAGCTGTTTTTT. Protein: CASKLGLAGDWELFF.

This chain uses TRBV18 with TRBJ2-2, with a tentative D call TRBD2 (6 bases). There are 15 residues in the CDR3. CDR1 and CDR2 from the germline V gene are KGHSH and LQKENI. V lost 4 bases, J lost 5 bases, and 14 bases lay in between. CDR3 DNA sequence: TGTGCCAGCTCACAAGACTTAGGGAGGACCGGGGAGCTGTTTTTT. As protein: CASSQDLGRTGELFF.

The V gene is TRBV3-1 (or the pseudogene TRBV3-2), the J gene TRBJ2-7, with D unresolved. Trimming cost V 3 bases and J 6 bases, with 15 bases left between them. The CDR3 contains 14 residues. Germline CDR1 reads LGHDT; CDR2 reads YNNKEL (reference sequence). The CDR3 is CASSHAAVVGEQYF. CDR3 coding DNA: TGTGCCAGCAGCCACGCCGCGGTAGTAGGCGAGCAGTACTTC.

This sequence joins TRBV28 and TRBJ1-2, with D maybe TRBD1 (6 bases). This CDR3 is 14 amino acids long. V lost 6 bases, J lost 4 bases, and 15 bases lay in between. In germline, CDR1 is MDHEN, CDR2 SYDVKM. CDR3 nucleotide sequence: TGTGCCAGCAGCACCTGGACAGTATTCTATGGCTACACCTTC. Residues: CASSTWTVFYGYTF.

The CDR3 DNA reads as TGTGCCAGCAGTTACTCGACCGGTCGGCGGCCTCAGCATTTT. Residues: CASSYSTGRRPQHF. The rearrangement uses TRBV6-2 or TRBV6-3 and TRBJ1-5; D call uncertain. The germline V gene has CDR1 MNHEY and CDR2 SVGEGT. The length of the CDR3 is 14 residues. V lost 0 bases and J 13 bases, leaving 16 bases between the germline ends.

V is TRBV5-1 and J is TRBJ2-2; 10 bases line up with TRBD1. The CDR3 extends over 17 amino acids. Germline loops: CDR1 SGHRS, CDR2 YFSETQ. J lost 4 bases, V lost 2 bases, and 8 bases had no gene match. The CDR3 DNA reads as TGCGCCAGCAGCTTCTACAATGGACAGGGGGGCACCGGGGAGCTGTTTTTT. Its translation is CASSFYNGQGGTGELFF.

The CDR3: CASSPRGTGYGYTF. The CDR3 DNA is TGTGCCAGCAGCCCCAGGGGCACCGGGTATGGCTACACCTTC. The chain has TRBV9 and TRBJ1-2; TRBD1 is a possible D gene (6 bases). V lost 4 bases, J lost 5 bases, and 15 bases lay in between. From germline, CDR1 is SGDLS and CDR2 YYNGEE. There are 14 residues in the CDR3.

The chain has TRBV6-5 and TRBJ1-1; weak D call: TRBD1 (5 bases). The length of the CDR3 is 15 residues. Trimming removed 9 bases from V and 4 bases from J, with 21 bases in between. CDR1 and CDR2 from the germline V gene are MNHEY and SVGAGI. The CDR3 spells CASGELRTGGTEAFF. The CDR3 bases are TGTGCCAGTGGGGAGTTAAGGACGGGGGGCACTGAAGCTTTCTTT.

The chain employs TRBV6-5 and TRBJ2-3; 8 bases line up with TRBD2. With V trimmed by 10 bases and J by 2 bases, 8 bases remained unmatched. Looked up from germline, CDR1 is MNHEY and CDR2 is SVGAGI. The CDR3 loop spans 14 amino acids. The CDR3 here is CATLRRGATDTQYF. The CDR3 DNA is TGTGCCACCTTAAGGCGGGGGGCCACAGATACGCAGTATTTT.

The rearrangement links TRBV5-4 to TRBJ2-5; possible D gene TRBD2, 7 bases. Trimming took 3 bases from V and 3 from J, leaving 18 bases between them. The CDR3 consists of 16 residues. Germline V gives CDR1 SGHNT, CDR2 YYREEE (reference sequence). CDR3 DNA sequence: TGTGCCAGCAGCTCTACGGGGGCCGGGGGGAAAGAGACCCAGTACTTC. Amino acids: CASSSTGAGGKETQYF.

V usage is TRBV27 and J usage is TRBJ2-2; tentatively, D is TRBD2 (6 bases). This CDR3 spans 15 amino acids. V was clipped by 3 bases and J by 5 bases, with 13 bases between them. Germline lookup yields CDR1 MNHEY and CDR2 SMNVEV (reference sequence). DNA of the CDR3: TGTGCCAGCAGTTTTGGAGGGAGTGGGACCGGGGAGCTGTTTTTT. The encoded protein is CASSFGGSGTGELFF.

This clone was detected once. V gene TRBV28 combines with J gene TRBJ1-5; possibly TRBD1 for D (5 bases). Germline values: CDR1 MDHEN, CDR2 SYDVKM. The CDR3 spans 14 residues. The V end lost 2 bases, the J end lost 5 bases, and 10 bases lay between the germline ends. In DNA form, the CDR3 reads TGTGCCAGCAGTTTAAATGGGGGGGATCAGCCCCAGCATTTT. The encoded protein is CASSLNGGDQPQHF. Complete variable domain (other parts from reference TRBV28 and TRBJ1-5): DVKVTQSSRYLVKRTGEKVFLECVQDMDHENMFWYRQDPGLGLRLIYFSYDVKMKEKGDIPEGYSVSREKKERFSLILESASTNQTSMYLCASSLNGGDQPQHFGDGTRLSIL.

The chain has TRBV3-1 (or the pseudogene TRBV3-2) and TRBJ1-2; D gene uncertain. The CDR3 is made up of 14 amino acids. V was clipped by 5 bases and J by 8 bases, with 18 bases between them. Germline V gene sequence: CDR1 LGHDT, CDR2 YNNKEL (reference sequence). DNA for the CDR3: TGTGCCAGCAGCGCTCGGGGAGGGTTACGAGGCTACACCTTC. This sequence encodes CASSARGGLRGYTF.

CDR3 nucleotides: TGTGCCAGCAGCAGACAGGGGGCAGATAATTCACCCCTCCACTTT. Amino acids: CASSRQGADNSPLHF. The J gene is TRBJ1-6, the V gene TRBV5-5; 10 nucleotides line up with TRBD1. Germline CDR1 SGHKS, CDR2 YYEKEE (reference sequence). This CDR3 has 15 residues. V dropped 4 bases and J dropped 5; count of bases not matched to a gene: 3. The full variable domain, in which reference TRBV5-5 and TRBJ1-6 provide the parts outside the CDR3, is DAGVTQSPTHLIKTRGQQVTLRCSPISGHKSVSWYQQVLGQGPQFIFQYYEKEERGRGNFPDRFSARQFPNYSSELNVNALLLGDSALYLCASSRQGADNSPLHFGNGTRLTVT.

The V gene is TRBV9, the J gene TRBJ2-7, with TRBD1 as a possible D gene (6 bases). Germline V lookup: CDR1 SGDLS, CDR2 YYNGEE. V lost 3 bases and J lost 4, with 20 bases in between. The CDR3 extends over 16 amino acids. The CDR3 here is CASSADRDNRLYEQYF. CDR3 in DNA: TGTGCCAGCAGCGCGGACCGGGACAATCGATTATACGAGCAGTACTTC. Full variable domain (missing parts from reference TRBV9 and TRBJ2-7): DSGVTQTPKHLITATGQRVTLRCSPRSGDLSVYWYQQSLDQGLQFLIQYYNGEERAKGNILERFSAQQFPDLHSELNLSSLELGDSALYFCASSADRDNRLYEQYFGPGTRLTVT.

V and J are TRBV5-8 and TRBJ2-2; TRBD2 matches at 10 bases. Germline-derived CDR1 and CDR2 are SGHTS and YDEGEE. Losses at the gene ends were 4 bases for V and 0 bases for J; bases not matched to a gene: 6. The CDR3 contains 17 residues. The CDR3 coding sequence is TGTGCCAGCAGCACCGGACTAGCGGTCGCGAACACCGGGGAGCTGTTTTTT. Translation: CASSTGLAVANTGELFF.

This chain uses TRBV4-1 with TRBJ1-5, with D uncertain. Looked up from germline, CDR1 is MGHRA and CDR2 is YSYEKL. Trimming removed 0 bases at V and 9 bases at J, with 9 bases between. This CDR3 region has 13 residues. In DNA form, the CDR3 reads TGCGCCAGCAGCCAAGAGGAGGGCCGGCCCCAGCATTTT. The encoded protein is CASSQEEGRPQHF.

The rearrangement links TRBV19 to TRBJ2-6; TRBD1 aligns across 8 bases. The V gene end was trimmed by 7 bases and the J gene end by 0 bases; junction bases not matched to a gene: 5. This CDR3 has 16 residues. CDR1 and CDR2 from the germline V gene are LNHDA and SQIVND (reference sequence). Here the CDR3 reads CASKDRAISGANVLTF. The CDR3 bases are TGTGCCAGTAAGGACAGGGCCATCTCTGGGGCCAACGTCCTGACTTTC.

The CDR3 DNA reads as TGCGCCAGCAGCTTGACCAGTTTGAACACTGAAGCTTTCTTT. Encoded protein: CASSLTSLNTEAFF. The V gene is TRBV5-1, the J gene TRBJ1-1; D is unresolved. Per germline, CDR1 SGHRS and CDR2 YFSETQ. This CDR3 region has 14 residues. With 1 base removed from V and 0 bases from J, the gap between germline ends came to 7 bases. Full variable domain (missing parts from reference TRBV5-1 and TRBJ1-1): KAGVTQTPRYLIKTRGQQVTLSCSPISGHRSVSWYQQTPGQGLQFLFEYFSETQRNKGNFPGRFSGRQFSNSRSEMNVSTLELGDSALYLCASSLTSLNTEAFFGQGTRLTVV.

The rearrangement joins TRBV6-2 or TRBV6-3 to TRBJ1-1, with 9 bases identical to TRBD1. There are 16 residues in the CDR3. V was pared by 4 bases and J by 1 base, with 7 bases of the junction left unmatched. Germline loops: CDR1 MNHEY, CDR2 SVGEGT. The CDR3 sequence is CASSFGTGKGNTEAFF. In DNA form, the CDR3 reads TGTGCCAGCAGTTTCGGGACAGGGAAGGGGAACACTGAAGCTTTCTTT.

This chain uses TRBV6-5 with TRBJ1-6, with 9 positions matching TRBD1. V shed 6 bases and J 5 bases; nucleotides not matched to a gene: 5. Germline CDR1 MNHEY, CDR2 SVGAGI. The CDR3 has 15 amino acids. CDR3 region: CASRVQGADNSPLHF. The CDR3, as DNA: TGTGCCAGCAGGGTACAGGGGGCCGATAATTCACCCCTCCACTTT.

The V gene is TRBV19, the J gene TRBJ1-5, with TRBD1 as a possible D gene (5 bases). The germline V and J ends were trimmed by 3 bases and 4 bases, with 10 bases remaining between them. CDR1 LNHDA and CDR2 SQIVND come from the germline V gene (reference sequence). The CDR3 contains 14 residues. The CDR3 nucleotides are TGTGCCAGTAGTATTGCGGGGGGTAATCAGCCCCAGCATTTT. Amino acids: CASSIAGGNQPQHF.

CDR3: CASSQQGFYGYTF. The CDR3 DNA follows: TGTGCCAGCAGTCAGCAGGGGTTCTATGGCTACACCTTC. This sequence joins TRBV6-5 and TRBJ1-2, with D maybe TRBD1 (6 bases). The CDR3 is made up of 13 amino acids. V was trimmed by 5 bases and J by 4 bases, leaving 11 bases between them. CDR1 MNHEY and CDR2 SVGAGI come from the germline V gene.

The V call is TRBV24-1, the J call TRBJ2-1, with 7 bases aligning to TRBD1. V lost 9 bases, J lost 0 bases, and 4 bases stayed unmatched. The V gene's germline CDR1 is KGHDR and CDR2 SFDVKD. This CDR3 contains 14 residues. The DNA for the CDR3 is TGTGCCACCCAACCAGGGGGCTCCTACAATGAGCAGTTCTTC. It encodes CATQPGGSYNEQFF.

The chain carries TRBV27 and TRBJ2-7; tentatively, D is TRBD1 (5 bases). The CDR3 runs to 14 residues. Trimming took off 6 bases at V and 7 bases at J, with 19 bases between the two ends. The germline V gene has CDR1 MNHEY and CDR2 SMNVEV (reference sequence). CDR3 sequence reads: CASSMVVQETEQYF. The DNA for the CDR3 is TGTGCCAGCAGCATGGTAGTACAGGAAACGGAGCAGTACTTC.